A single sample is the source of the 26 T cell receptor beta chains below, sequenced in a study of cytotoxic CD8 clonotypes in ibrutinib-treated CLL. Generated by immunoSEQ multiplex PCR, the TCRdb table keeps only in-frame clones and is missing some. This table holds 24,000 or so clones, about 67% found once. This sample comprised PBMCs, obtained after 12 months of ibrutinib treatment. All receptors derive from a human donor with chronic lymphocytic leukemia.

This clone was seen more than once but under ten times. The V call is TRBV6-6, the J call TRBJ2-2, with D perhaps being TRBD1 or TRBD2 (6 bases each). CDR3 length: 14 residues. V lost 0 bases to trimming and J lost 6 bases, with 8 bases between them. CDR1 is MNHNY, CDR2 SVGAGI, per germline (reference sequence). Written as DNA, the CDR3 is TGTGCCAGCAGTTACTCGAGGGGGGCCGGGGAGCTGTTTTTT. Translation gives CASSYSRGAGELFF.

The gene calls are TRBV29-1 and TRBJ1-1; the D gene is possibly TRBD1 (5 bases). The CDR3 is 13 amino acids. Germline V CDR1 and CDR2: SQVTM, ANQGSEA. The V end lost 7 bases, the J end lost 7 bases, and 19 bases lay between the germline ends. CDR3 DNA: TGCAGCGCATCGACAGTTACTGCGGGTGAAGCTTTCTTT. Encoded protein: CSASTVTAGEAFF.

The chain uses TRBV11-1 and TRBJ2-1; D remains ambiguous. The CDR3 is 11 amino acids. Germline CDR1 and CDR2: SGHAT and FQDESV (reference sequence). V was clipped by 3 bases and J by 6 bases, with 3 bases between them. This chain's CDR3 is CASSFSNEQFF. The CDR3 nucleotides are TGTGCCAGCAGCTTCAGCAATGAGCAGTTCTTC.

This sequence joins TRBV10-1 and TRBJ2-2, with TRBD1 matching 8 bases. V shed 6 bases and J 5 bases; nucleotides not matched to a gene: 5. The CDR3 consists of 14 residues. Germline CDR1 reads WNHNN; CDR2 reads SYGVQD (reference sequence). The CDR3 protein is CASRPGQGTGELFF. CDR3 coding DNA: TGCGCCAGCAGACCCGGACAGGGAACCGGGGAGCTGTTTTTT.

V usage is TRBV28 and J usage is TRBJ1-4; D not certain. Germline lookup yields CDR1 MDHEN and CDR2 SYDVKM. The CDR3 runs to 15 residues. The germline V and J ends were trimmed by 5 bases and 0 bases, with 10 bases remaining between them. The CDR3 DNA reads TGTGCCAGCAGTAGGACGGGCGCAACTAATGAAAAACTGTTTTTT. Its translation is CASSRTGATNEKLFF. The variable domain in full, completed from reference TRBV28 and TRBJ1-4, reads DVKVTQSSRYLVKRTGEKVFLECVQDMDHENMFWYRQDPGLGLRLIYFSYDVKMKEKGDIPEGYSVSREKKERFSLILESASTNQTSMYLCASSRTGATNEKLFFGSGTQLSVL.

DNA of the CDR3: TGTGCAAGTCGCTCACCTAGGGGCTCCTATAATTCACCCCTCCACTTT. Its translation: CASRSPRGSYNSPLHF. The chain combines TRBV12-2 with TRBJ1-6; the table's D call, TRBD1, was not checked against the DNA. TRBV12-2 is assigned pseudogene status. This CDR3 comprises 16 residues.

The rearrangement uses TRBV28 and TRBJ1-5; no clear D gene. The CDR3 loop spans 14 amino acids. Germline V lookup: CDR1 MDHEN, CDR2 SYDVKM. V dropped 3 bases and J dropped 0 bases, with 6 bases sitting between them. CDR3 DNA: TGTGCCAGCAGTTTTGGGTTTAGCAATCAGCCCCAGCATTTT. This translates into CASSFGFSNQPQHF.

The V and J genes are TRBV6-1 and TRBJ2-3, with D unclear. The CDR3 runs to 12 residues. The germline gives CDR1 MNHNS, CDR2 SASEGT. Trimming took off 7 bases at V and 0 bases at J, with 5 bases between the two ends. The CDR3 DNA reads as TGTGCCAGCAACCCTAGCACAGATACGCAGTATTTT. It is translated as CASNPSTDTQYF.

V gene TRBV19 combines with J gene TRBJ2-6, with no clear D. Germline V CDR1 and CDR2: LNHDA, SQIVND (reference sequence). Trimming left V 5 bases short and J 4 bases short, with 12 bases between. The CDR3 spans 15 residues. The chain's CDR3 is CASSFPGAGANVLTF. As DNA, the CDR3 is TGTGCCAGTAGTTTCCCCGGAGCCGGGGCCAACGTCCTGACTTTC.

The rearrangement links TRBV6-5 to TRBJ2-5; D possibly corresponds to TRBD1 (7 bases). The CDR3 spans 14 residues. Trimming pared 0 bases from V and 4 bases from J, leaving 9 bases between. Looked up from germline, CDR1 is MNHEY and CDR2 is SVGAGI. DNA of the CDR3: TGTGCCAGCAGTTACTCCAGGGGGGCAGAGACCCAGTACTTC. Its protein product is CASSYSRGAETQYF.

This chain joins TRBV6-6 and TRBJ2-2, with D uncertain. Between the trimmed V and J ends, which lost 0 bases and 5 bases, there was a span of 10 bases. This CDR3 contains 15 residues. CDR1 is MNHNY, CDR2 SVGAGI, per germline (reference sequence). This CDR3 is CASSYSSRRTGELFF. The CDR3 region has the DNA TGTGCCAGCAGTTACTCGAGTCGCAGGACCGGGGAGCTGTTTTTT.

The chain links TRBV5-1 to TRBJ1-2, with D perhaps matching TRBD1 (5 bases). Per the germline V gene, CDR1 is SGHRS and CDR2 is YFSETQ. This CDR3 comprises 14 residues. V dropped 4 bases and J dropped 4 bases, with 14 bases sitting between them. For the CDR3, the DNA is TGCGCCAGCAGCAAGGACACAGGTGCCTATGGCTACACCTTC. Its translation is CASSKDTGAYGYTF.

The chain has TRBV2 and TRBJ1-5; 7 bases line up with TRBD1. CDR1 is SNHLY and CDR2 is FYNNEI in the germline V gene. Unmatched junction bases numbered 17, after V lost 6 bases and J lost 0 bases. This CDR3 has 19 amino acids. CDR3 sequence reads: CASRSGTAPDYISNQPQHF. The CDR3 DNA follows: TGTGCCAGCAGATCCGGGACAGCGCCTGATTATATTAGCAATCAGCCCCAGCATTTT.

The rearrangement uses TRBV28 and TRBJ2-4; D unresolved. This CDR3 contains 15 residues. Germline-derived CDR1 and CDR2 are MDHEN and SYDVKM. V was clipped by 6 bases and J by 0 bases, with 12 bases between them. CDR3 bases: TGTGCCAGCAGCTCTGCAGCTGTAGCCAAAAACATTCAGTACTTC. The encoded protein is CASSSAAVAKNIQYF.

J is TRBJ1-5 and V is TRBV28, with a tentative D call TRBD1 (5 bases). V was trimmed by 2 bases and J by 0 bases, leaving 17 bases between them. CDR1 is MDHEN, CDR2 SYDVKM, per germline. The CDR3 is made up of 18 amino acids. CDR3 sequence: CASSLRRTGVDSNQPQHF. The CDR3 nucleotides read TGTGCCAGCAGTTTACGTCGGACGGGGGTCGATAGCAATCAGCCCCAGCATTTT.

The chain couples TRBV7-8 to TRBJ2-7; 10 bases are a match to TRBD1. J was trimmed by 4 bases and V by 3 bases; bases with no gene match: 3. There are 14 residues in the CDR3. CDR1 and CDR2 (germline): SGHVS, FQNEAQ. As DNA, the CDR3 is TGTGCCAGCAGCTTGGGGACAGGGGCGTACGAGCAGTACTTC. Translating it yields CASSLGTGAYEQYF. The full variable domain, in which reference TRBV7-8 and TRBJ2-7 provide the parts outside the CDR3, is GAGVSQSPRYKVAKRGQDVALRCDPISGHVSLFWYQQALGQGPEFLTYFQNEAQLDKSGLPSDRFFAERPEGSVSTLKIQRTQQEDSAVYLCASSLGTGAYEQYFGPGTRLTVT.

This clone occurred once. The chain couples TRBV5-1 to TRBJ2-3; D perhaps matches TRBD2 (6 bases). The V gene lost 4 bases and the J gene lost 3 bases, with 12 bases spanning the gap. This CDR3 spans 14 amino acids. The germline CDR1 and CDR2 sequences are SGHRS and YFSETQ. CDR3 sequence: CASSEPGATDTQYF. CDR3 in DNA: TGCGCCAGCAGCGAGCCGGGAGCAACAGATACGCAGTATTTT.

J is TRBJ1-6 and V is TRBV30; 8 nucleotides line up with TRBD1. The CDR3 contains 14 residues. The J segment lost 5 bases and the V segment lost 3 bases, leaving 3 bases of the junction unmatched. Germline V gives CDR1 GTSNPN, CDR2 SVGIG (reference sequence). The CDR3 DNA reads as TGTGCCTGGAGCGGGGGACAGGATAATTCACCCCTCCACTTT. Translated: CAWSGGQDNSPLHF.

This clone came up a few times. The chain is built from TRBV19 and TRBJ2-2, with no clear D. CDR1 is LNHDA, CDR2 SQIVND, per germline (reference sequence). Trimming removed 7 bases at V and 3 bases at J, with 15 bases between. The CDR3 is 15 amino acids. The CDR3 loop reads CASTPPLPYTGELFF. CDR3 DNA sequence: TGTGCCAGTACGCCCCCCTTGCCGTACACCGGGGAGCTGTTTTTT.

This chain links TRBV13 with TRBJ1-1; 7 positions agree with TRBD1. V shed 3 bases, J shed 0 bases, and the junction held 4 bases outside the gene matches. CDR3 length: 15 residues. Germline lookup yields CDR1 PRHDT and CDR2 FYEKMQ (reference sequence). This CDR3 is CASSFFRGLNTEAFF. The CDR3 DNA sequence: TGTGCCAGCAGCTTCTTCAGGGGGTTGAACACTGAAGCTTTCTTT.

The chain combines TRBV5-1 with TRBJ2-4, with 8 bases fitting TRBD1. The CDR3 has 14 residues. Germline V gene data show CDR1 as SGHRS and CDR2 as YFSETQ. J was trimmed by 5 bases and V by 4 bases; bases with no gene match: 5. The CDR3 DNA follows: TGCGCCAGCAGCAGGACAGGGAGAGAAAACATTCAGTACTTC. Residues: CASSRTGRENIQYF.

V and J are TRBV5-4 and TRBJ1-6; 8 nucleotides align to TRBD1. The length of the CDR3 is 16 residues. V was clipped by 5 bases and J by 6 bases; unmatched bases: 10. Germline V lookup: CDR1 SGHNT, CDR2 YYREEE (reference sequence). In nucleotides, the CDR3 is TGTGCCAGCAGTCTCAGTGCAGGGGGCCCTAATTCACCCCTCCACTTT. Translating it yields CASSLSAGGPNSPLHF.

The chain carries TRBV11-3 and TRBJ2-2, with no clear D. Germline CDR1 reads SGHNT; CDR2 reads YENEEA. The CDR3 loop spans 15 amino acids. The V end lost 5 bases, the J end lost 4 bases, and 14 bases lay between the germline ends. As DNA, the CDR3 is TGTGCCAGCAGCCTTCTGCGTTCGGGCACCGGGGAGCTGTTTTTT. Encoded protein: CASSLLRSGTGELFF.

V gene TRBV27 combines with J gene TRBJ2-7, with D possibly TRBD2 on 5 matching bases. This CDR3 region has 13 residues. V gave up 5 bases and J gave up 5 bases, with 13 bases separating them. Looked up from germline, CDR1 is MNHEY and CDR2 is SMNVEV (reference sequence). The DNA of the CDR3 is TGTGCCAGCAGTCCCGGGGTAGACCACGAGCAGTACTTC. As protein: CASSPGVDHEQYF.

The chain joins TRBV28 to TRBJ2-7; tentative D call: TRBD2 (7 bases). CDR3 size: 12 residues. Germline V CDR1 and CDR2: MDHEN, SYDVKM. Trimming removed 5 bases at V and 5 bases at J, with 10 bases between. The CDR3 nucleotides read TGTGCCAGCAGTGAGGGGGGGGACGAGCAGTACTTC. Protein sequence: CASSEGGDEQYF. Combining the CDR3 with reference TRBV28 and TRBJ2-7 gives the whole variable domain DVKVTQSSRYLVKRTGEKVFLECVQDMDHENMFWYRQDPGLGLRLIYFSYDVKMKEKGDIPEGYSVSREKKERFSLILESASTNQTSMYLCASSEGGDEQYFGPGTRLTVT.

This clone is a singleton in its sample. V is TRBV27 and J is TRBJ2-5; 12 positions match TRBD2. The CDR3 contains 15 residues. Losses at the gene ends were 6 bases for V and 4 bases for J; bases not matched to a gene: 6. Looked up from germline, CDR1 is MNHEY and CDR2 is SMNVEV (reference sequence). The CDR3 nucleotides are TGTGCCAGCAGGCCCCTAGCGGGGGGGGTAGAGACCCAGTACTTC. Translating gives CASRPLAGGVETQYF.